This T cell receptor beta chain was profiled in a study of blood T cell repertoires in COVID-19. Study information: There were acute and convalescent COVID-19 samples, and they came from the United States, Italy and Spain. Nucleic acid was either cDNA or gDNA, and it came from T cells, B-cell-depleted T cells, or PBMCs.

This table comes from immunoSEQ multiplex PCR, and its TCRdb copy is limited to in-frame clones, with some not included. The table records roughly 34,000 clones, about 88% of them present only once. In germline, CDR1 is LGHNT, CDR2 FRNRAP. This CDR3 is 14 amino acids long. The chain has TRBV12-5 and TRBJ1-3; D unclear. This receptor was identified in a woman aged 80 or over with active or convalescent COVID-19. Material for sequencing was peripheral blood. The CDR3 DNA sequence: TGTGCCTACGGAGAGGGCTCCTCTGGAAACACCATATATTTT. Translating gives CAYGEGSSGNTIYF.